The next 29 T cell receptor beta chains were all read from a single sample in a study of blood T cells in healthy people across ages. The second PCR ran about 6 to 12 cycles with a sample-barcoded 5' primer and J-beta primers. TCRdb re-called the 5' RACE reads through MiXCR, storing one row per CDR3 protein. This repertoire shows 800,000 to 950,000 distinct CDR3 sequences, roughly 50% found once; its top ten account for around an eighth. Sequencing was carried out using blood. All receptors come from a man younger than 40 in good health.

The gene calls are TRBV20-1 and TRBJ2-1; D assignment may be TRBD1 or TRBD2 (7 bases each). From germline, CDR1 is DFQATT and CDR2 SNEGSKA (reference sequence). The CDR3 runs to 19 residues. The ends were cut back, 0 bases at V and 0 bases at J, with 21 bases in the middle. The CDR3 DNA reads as TGCAGTGCTAGAGATGGTTCCAGGGGGGGGATGAGCTCCTACAATGAGCAGTTCTTC. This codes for CSARDGSRGGMSSYNEQFF.

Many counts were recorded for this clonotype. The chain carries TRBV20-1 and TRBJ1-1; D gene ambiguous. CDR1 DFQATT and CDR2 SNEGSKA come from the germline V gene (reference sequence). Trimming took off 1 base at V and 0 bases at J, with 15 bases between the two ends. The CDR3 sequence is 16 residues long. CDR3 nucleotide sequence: TGCAGTGCTAGAGCGGCCCTCGGGAGCATGAACACTGAAGCTTTCTTT. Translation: CSARAALGSMNTEAFF.

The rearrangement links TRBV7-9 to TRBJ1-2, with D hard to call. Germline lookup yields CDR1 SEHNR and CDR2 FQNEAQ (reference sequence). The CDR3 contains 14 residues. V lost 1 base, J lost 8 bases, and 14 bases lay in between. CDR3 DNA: TGTGCCAGCAGCTTAGAGGCGGGGAAAGGAGGCTACACCTTC. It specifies CASSLEAGKGGYTF.

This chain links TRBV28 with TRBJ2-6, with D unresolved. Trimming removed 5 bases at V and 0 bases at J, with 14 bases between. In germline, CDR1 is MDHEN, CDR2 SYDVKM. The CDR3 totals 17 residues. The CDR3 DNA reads TGTGCCAGCAGTATTGTTGTGACCAACTCTGGGGCCAACGTCCTGACTTTC. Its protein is CASSIVVTNSGANVLTF.

CDR3 loop: CSLELDSTDTQYF. CDR3 sequence (DNA): TGCAGCCTCGAACTTGACAGCACAGATACGCAGTATTTT. This chain uses TRBV29-1 with TRBJ2-3; D remains ambiguous. Germline V gene sequence: CDR1 SQVTM, CDR2 ANQGSEA. This CDR3 has 13 amino acids. The V end was cut by 8 bases, the J end by 0 bases, with 12 bases between.

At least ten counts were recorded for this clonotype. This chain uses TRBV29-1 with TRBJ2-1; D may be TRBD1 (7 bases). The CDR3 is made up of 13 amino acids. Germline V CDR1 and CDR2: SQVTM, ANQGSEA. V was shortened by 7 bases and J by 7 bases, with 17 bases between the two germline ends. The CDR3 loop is CSAEGQSTNEQFF. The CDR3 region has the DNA TGCAGCGCGGAGGGACAGTCCACAAATGAGCAGTTCTTC.

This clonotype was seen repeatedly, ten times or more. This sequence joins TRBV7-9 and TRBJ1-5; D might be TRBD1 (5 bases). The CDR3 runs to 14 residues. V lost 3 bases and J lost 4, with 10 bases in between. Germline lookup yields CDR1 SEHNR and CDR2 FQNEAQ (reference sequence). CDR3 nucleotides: TGTGCCAGCAGCTTGCAGGGTGAGAATCAGCCCCAGCATTTT. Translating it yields CASSLQGENQPQHF.

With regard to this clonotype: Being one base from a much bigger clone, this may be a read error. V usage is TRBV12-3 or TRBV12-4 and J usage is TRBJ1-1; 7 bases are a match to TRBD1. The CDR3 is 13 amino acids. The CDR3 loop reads CASILLDRDVTFF. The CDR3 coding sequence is TGTGCCAGCATTTTACTTGACAGGGATGTGACTTTCTTT.

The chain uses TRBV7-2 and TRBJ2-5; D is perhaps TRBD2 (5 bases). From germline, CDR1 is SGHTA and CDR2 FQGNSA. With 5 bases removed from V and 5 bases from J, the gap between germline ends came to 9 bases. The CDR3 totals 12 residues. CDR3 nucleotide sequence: TGTGCCAGCAGCGCCACTAGGGAGACCCAGTACTTC. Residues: CASSATRETQYF. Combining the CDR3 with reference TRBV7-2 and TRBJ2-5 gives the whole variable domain GAGVSQSPSNKVTEKGKDVELRCDPISGHTALYWYRQSLGQGLEFLIYFQGNSAPDKSGLPSDRFSAERTGGSVSTLTIQRTQQEDSAVYLCASSATRETQYFGPGTRLLVL.

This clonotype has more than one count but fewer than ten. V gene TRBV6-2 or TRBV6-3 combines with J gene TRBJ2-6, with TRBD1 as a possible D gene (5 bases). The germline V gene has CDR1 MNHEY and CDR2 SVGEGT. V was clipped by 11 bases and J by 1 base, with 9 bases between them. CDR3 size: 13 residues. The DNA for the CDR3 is TGTGCCGTTCAGGGTTCTGGGGCCAACGTCCTGACTTTC. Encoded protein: CAVQGSGANVLTF.

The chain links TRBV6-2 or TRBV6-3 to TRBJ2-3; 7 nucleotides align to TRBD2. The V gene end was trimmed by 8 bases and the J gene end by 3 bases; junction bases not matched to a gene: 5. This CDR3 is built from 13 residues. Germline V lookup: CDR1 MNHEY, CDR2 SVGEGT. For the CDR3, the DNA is TGTGCCAGCGCCGACGGGGGGACAGATACGCAGTATTTT. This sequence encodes CASADGGTDTQYF.

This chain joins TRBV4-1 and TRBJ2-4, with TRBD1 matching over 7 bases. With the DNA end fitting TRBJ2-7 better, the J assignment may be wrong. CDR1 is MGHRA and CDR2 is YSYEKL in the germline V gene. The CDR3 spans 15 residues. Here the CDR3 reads CASSQDSGGFYEQYF. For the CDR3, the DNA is TGCGCCAGCAGCCAAGATTCAGGGGGTTTTTACGAGCAGTACTTC.

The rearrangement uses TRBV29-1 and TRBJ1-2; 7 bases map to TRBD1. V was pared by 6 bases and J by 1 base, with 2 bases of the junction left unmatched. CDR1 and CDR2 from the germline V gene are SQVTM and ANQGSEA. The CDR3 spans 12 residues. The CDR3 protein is CSVGDSNYGYTF. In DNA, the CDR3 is TGCAGCGTGGGGGACAGTAACTATGGCTACACCTTC.

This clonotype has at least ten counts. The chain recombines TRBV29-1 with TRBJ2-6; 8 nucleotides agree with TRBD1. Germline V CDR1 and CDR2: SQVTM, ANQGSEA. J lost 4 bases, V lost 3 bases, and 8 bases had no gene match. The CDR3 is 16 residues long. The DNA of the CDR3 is TGCAGCGTTGATTTCGGACAGGGTACCGGGGCCAACGTCCTGACTTTC. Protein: CSVDFGQGTGANVLTF. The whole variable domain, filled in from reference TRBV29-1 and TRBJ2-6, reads SAVISQKPSRDICQRGTSLTIQCQVDSQVTMMFWYRQQPGQSLTLIATANQGSEATYESGFVIDKFPISRPNLTFSTLTVSNMSPEDSSIYLCSVDFGQGTGANVLTFGAGSRLTVL.

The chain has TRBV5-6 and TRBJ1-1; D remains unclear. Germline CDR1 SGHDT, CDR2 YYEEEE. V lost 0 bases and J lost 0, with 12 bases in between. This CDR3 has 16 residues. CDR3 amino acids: CASSLVGGQMNTEAFF. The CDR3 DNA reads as TGTGCCAGCAGCTTGGTGGGCGGTCAGATGAACACTGAAGCTTTCTTT.

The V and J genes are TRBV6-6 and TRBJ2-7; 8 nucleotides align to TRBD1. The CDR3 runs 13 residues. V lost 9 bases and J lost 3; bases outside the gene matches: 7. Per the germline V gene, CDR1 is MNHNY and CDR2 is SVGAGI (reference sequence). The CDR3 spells CASRKTGGYEQYF. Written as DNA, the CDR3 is TGTGCCAGTCGGAAAACAGGGGGCTACGAGCAGTACTTC.

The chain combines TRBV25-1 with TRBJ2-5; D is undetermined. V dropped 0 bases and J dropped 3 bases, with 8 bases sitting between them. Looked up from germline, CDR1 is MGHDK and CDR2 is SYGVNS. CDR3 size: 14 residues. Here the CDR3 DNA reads TGTGCCAGCAGTGAATACAGGTTTGAAGAGACCCAGTACTTC. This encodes CASSEYRFEETQYF.

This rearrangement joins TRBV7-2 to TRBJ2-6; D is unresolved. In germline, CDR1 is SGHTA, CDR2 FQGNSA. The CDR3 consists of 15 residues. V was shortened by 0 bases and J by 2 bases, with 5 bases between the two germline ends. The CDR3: CASSLAQAGANVLTF. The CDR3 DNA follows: TGTGCCAGCAGCTTAGCTCAGGCTGGGGCCAACGTCCTGACTTTC. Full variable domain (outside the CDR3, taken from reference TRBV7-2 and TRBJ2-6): GAGVSQSPSNKVTEKGKDVELRCDPISGHTALYWYRQSLGQGLEFLIYFQGNSAPDKSGLPSDRFSAERTGGSVSTLTIQRTQQEDSAVYLCASSLAQAGANVLTFGAGSRLTVL.

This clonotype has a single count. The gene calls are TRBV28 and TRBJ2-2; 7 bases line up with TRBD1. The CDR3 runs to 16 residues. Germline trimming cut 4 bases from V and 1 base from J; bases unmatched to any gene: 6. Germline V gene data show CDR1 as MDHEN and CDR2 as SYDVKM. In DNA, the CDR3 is TGTGCCAGCAGTTCCCTGGGACAGTTGAACACCGGGGAGCTGTTTTTT. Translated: CASSSLGQLNTGELFF.

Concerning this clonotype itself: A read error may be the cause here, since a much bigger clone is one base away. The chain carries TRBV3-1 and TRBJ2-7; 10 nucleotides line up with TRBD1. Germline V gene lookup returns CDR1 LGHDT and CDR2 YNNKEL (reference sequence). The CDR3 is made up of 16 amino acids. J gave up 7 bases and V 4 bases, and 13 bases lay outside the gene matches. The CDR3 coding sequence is TGTGCCAGCAGCCCCCTGGGGACAGGGGCTTACAATGAGCAGTACTTC. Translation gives CASSPLGTGAYNEQYF.

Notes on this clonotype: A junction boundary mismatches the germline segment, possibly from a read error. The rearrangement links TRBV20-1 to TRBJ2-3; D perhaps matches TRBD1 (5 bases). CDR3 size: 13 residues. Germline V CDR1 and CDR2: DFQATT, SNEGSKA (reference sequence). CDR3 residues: CSVRQQGTDTQYF. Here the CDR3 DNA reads TGCAGTGTTAGACAACAGGGCACAGATACGCAGTATTTT.

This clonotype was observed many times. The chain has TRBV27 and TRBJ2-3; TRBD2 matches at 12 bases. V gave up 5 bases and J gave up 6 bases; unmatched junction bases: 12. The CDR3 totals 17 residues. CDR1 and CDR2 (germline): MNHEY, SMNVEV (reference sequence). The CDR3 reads CASSPLGLAGTGDTQYF. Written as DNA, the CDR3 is TGTGCCAGCAGTCCCCTCGGACTAGCGGGGACGGGGGATACGCAGTATTTT.

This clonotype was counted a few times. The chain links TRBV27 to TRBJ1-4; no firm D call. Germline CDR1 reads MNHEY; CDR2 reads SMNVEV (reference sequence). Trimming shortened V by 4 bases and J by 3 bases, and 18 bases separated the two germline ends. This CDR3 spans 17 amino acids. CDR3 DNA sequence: TGTGCCAGCAGTTACCGGACTTCGCCGCTGCCTAATGAAAAACTGTTTTTT. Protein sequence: CASSYRTSPLPNEKLFF.

CDR3 in amino acids: CASLGPGSSNQPQHF. For the CDR3, the DNA is TGTGCCAGCCTTGGGCCGGGGTCCAGCAATCAGCCCCAGCATTTT. V is TRBV6-1 and J is TRBJ1-5; D not certain. Looked up from germline, CDR1 is MNHNS and CDR2 is SASEGT. Trimming removed 8 bases from V and 1 base from J, with 15 bases in between. The CDR3 runs to 15 residues.

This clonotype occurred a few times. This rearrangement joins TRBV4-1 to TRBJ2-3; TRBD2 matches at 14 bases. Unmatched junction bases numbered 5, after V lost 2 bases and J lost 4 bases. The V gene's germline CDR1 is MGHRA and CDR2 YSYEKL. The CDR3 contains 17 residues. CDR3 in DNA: TGCGCCAGCAGCCAACGCTGGACTAGCGGGGGGCCAGATACGCAGTATTTT. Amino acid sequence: CASSQRWTSGGPDTQYF.

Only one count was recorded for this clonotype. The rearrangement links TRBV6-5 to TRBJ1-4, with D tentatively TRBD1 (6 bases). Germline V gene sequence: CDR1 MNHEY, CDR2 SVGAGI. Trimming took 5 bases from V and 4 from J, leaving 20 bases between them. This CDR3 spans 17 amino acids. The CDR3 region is CASSLQGPGAVNEKLFF. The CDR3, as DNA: TGTGCCAGCAGTCTACAGGGACCCGGGGCCGTTAATGAAAAACTGTTTTTT.

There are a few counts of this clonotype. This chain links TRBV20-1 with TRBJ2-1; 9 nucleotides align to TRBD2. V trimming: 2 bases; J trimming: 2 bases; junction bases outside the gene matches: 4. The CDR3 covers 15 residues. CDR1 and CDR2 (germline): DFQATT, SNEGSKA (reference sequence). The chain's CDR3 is CSARRSGGPYNEQFF. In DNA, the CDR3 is TGCAGTGCTAGACGAAGCGGGGGGCCCTACAATGAGCAGTTCTTC.

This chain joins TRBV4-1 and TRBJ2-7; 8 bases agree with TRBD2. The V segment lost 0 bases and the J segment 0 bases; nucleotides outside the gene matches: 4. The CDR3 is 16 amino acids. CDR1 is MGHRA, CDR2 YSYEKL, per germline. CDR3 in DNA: TGCGCCAGCAGCCAAGACGCGGGGGGTATCTCCTACGAGCAGTACTTC. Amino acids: CASSQDAGGISYEQYF.

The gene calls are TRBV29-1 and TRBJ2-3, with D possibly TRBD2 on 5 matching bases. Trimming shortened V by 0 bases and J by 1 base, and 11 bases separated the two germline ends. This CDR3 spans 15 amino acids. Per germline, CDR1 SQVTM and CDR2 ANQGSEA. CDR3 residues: CSVEDPEGRTDTQYF. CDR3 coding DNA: TGCAGCGTTGAAGATCCTGAGGGCCGCACAGATACGCAGTATTTT.